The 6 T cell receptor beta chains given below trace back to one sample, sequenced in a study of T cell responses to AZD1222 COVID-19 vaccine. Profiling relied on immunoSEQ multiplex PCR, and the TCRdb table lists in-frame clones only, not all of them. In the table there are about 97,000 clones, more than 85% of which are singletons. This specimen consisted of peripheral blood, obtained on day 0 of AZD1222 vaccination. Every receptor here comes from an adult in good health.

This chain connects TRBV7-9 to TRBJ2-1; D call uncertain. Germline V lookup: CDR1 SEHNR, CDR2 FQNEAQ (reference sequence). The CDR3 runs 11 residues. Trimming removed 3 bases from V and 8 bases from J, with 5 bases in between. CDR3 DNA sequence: TGTGCCAGCAGCTTTAGGGATGAGCAGTTCTTC. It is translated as CASSFRDEQFF.

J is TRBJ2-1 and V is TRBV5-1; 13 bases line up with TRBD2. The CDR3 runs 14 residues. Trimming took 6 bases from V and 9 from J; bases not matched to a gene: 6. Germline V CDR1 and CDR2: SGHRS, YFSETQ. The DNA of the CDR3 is TGCGCCAGCACCGGACTAGCGGGAGACATTGAGCAGTTCTTC. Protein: CASTGLAGDIEQFF.

CDR3 protein: CASSEEGRGNTEAFF. The CDR3 DNA sequence: TGTGCCAGCAGTGAAGAGGGCAGGGGGAACACTGAAGCTTTCTTT. The chain employs TRBV2 and TRBJ1-1; tentative D call: TRBD1 (6 bases). The germline CDR1 and CDR2 sequences are SNHLY and FYNNEI. The ends were cut back, 1 base at V and 1 base at J, with 10 bases in the middle. The CDR3 loop spans 15 amino acids.

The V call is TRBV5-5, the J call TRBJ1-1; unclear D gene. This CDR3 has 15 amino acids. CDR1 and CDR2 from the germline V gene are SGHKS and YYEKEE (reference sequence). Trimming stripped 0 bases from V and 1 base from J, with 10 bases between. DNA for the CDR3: TGTGCCAGCAGCTTGGGGGTCAGCGCGAACACTGAAGCTTTCTTT. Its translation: CASSLGVSANTEAFF.

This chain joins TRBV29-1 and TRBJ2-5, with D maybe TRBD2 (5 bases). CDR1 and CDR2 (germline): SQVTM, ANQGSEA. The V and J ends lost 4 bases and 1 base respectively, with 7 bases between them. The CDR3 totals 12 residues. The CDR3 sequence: CSVVEGQETQYF. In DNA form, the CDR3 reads TGCAGCGTTGTTGAGGGCCAAGAGACCCAGTACTTC.

CDR3 protein: CASTGETYEQYF. As DNA, the CDR3 is TGTGCCAGCACCGGGGAGACCTACGAGCAGTACTTC. The V gene is TRBV12-3 or TRBV12-4, the J gene TRBJ2-7; tentative D call: TRBD2 (5 bases). Trimming stripped 7 bases from V and 2 bases from J, with 9 bases between. The CDR3 extends over 12 amino acids.